A single sample is the source of the 8 T cell receptor beta chains below, sequenced in a study of T-cell memory formation after mild COVID-19. From the 5' RACE reads, TCRdb called clonotypes with MiXCR, one entry per CDR3 protein. The sample yields some 180,000 distinct CDR3 sequences, 13% seen once. The sample comprised PBMCs or a T cell subset sorted from them (not recorded which). The receptors derive from a man between 18 and 35 years old who had mild COVID-19 (a few samples of this study predate the infection). Cell type and time point are not known.

This clonotype was seen a handful of times. The V and J genes are TRBV7-2 and TRBJ1-5; 8 bases match TRBD1. The CDR3 has 15 amino acids. V lost 5 bases and J lost 6; bases outside the gene matches: 9. The germline V gene encodes CDR1 SGHTA and CDR2 FQGNSA. The CDR3 nucleotides read TGTGCCAGCAGCGCTCGGACAGGGAACGGTCAGCCCCAGCATTTT. It encodes CASSARTGNGQPQHF.

The DNA of the CDR3 is TGCAGTGCTAGACCCTGGGACAGTCCGTGGGAAAAACTGTTTTTT. Amino acid sequence: CSARPWDSPWEKLFF. The gene calls are TRBV20-1 and TRBJ1-4; TRBD1 aligns across 7 bases. The CDR3 is 15 residues long. With 2 bases clipped from V and 8 bases from J, the junction kept 11 bases outside the gene matches. Germline V CDR1 and CDR2: DFQATT, SNEGSKA (reference sequence).

This clonotype was seen a handful of times. The chain is built from TRBV7-8 and TRBJ2-5; 8 bases match TRBD1. V was pared by 6 bases and J by 5 bases, with 8 bases of the junction left unmatched. The germline CDR1 and CDR2 sequences are SGHVS and FQNEAQ. The CDR3 runs 14 residues. CDR3 loop: CASRQGVTEETQYF. The CDR3 bases are TGTGCCAGCAGACAGGGGGTCACGGAGGAGACCCAGTACTTC. The variable domain in full, with the rest retrieved from reference TRBV7-8 and TRBJ2-5, is GAGVSQSPRYKVAKRGQDVALRCDPISGHVSLFWYQQALGQGPEFLTYFQNEAQLDKSGLPSDRFFAERPEGSVSTLKIQRTQQEDSAVYLCASRQGVTEETQYFGPGTRLLVL.

The V and J genes are TRBV9 and TRBJ2-2; D is ambiguous. The CDR3 consists of 14 residues. The V gene lost 0 bases and the J gene lost 7 bases, with 10 bases spanning the gap. Germline V gene sequence: CDR1 SGDLS, CDR2 YYNGEE. CDR3 in amino acids: CASSVEPRIGELFF. The CDR3 DNA reads TGTGCCAGCAGCGTAGAGCCTAGAATCGGGGAGCTGTTTTTT.

There are a few counts of this clonotype. The V call is TRBV12-3 or TRBV12-4, the J call TRBJ2-5; D call uncertain. V lost 1 base to trimming and J lost 7 bases, with 4 bases between them. The CDR3 is 11 amino acids. The CDR3 here is CASSLEGTQYF. The CDR3 DNA follows: TGTGCCAGCAGTTTAGAGGGGACCCAGTACTTC.

This clonotype came up a few times. The chain links TRBV19 to TRBJ2-6; D unclear. The CDR3 has 13 amino acids. V lost 10 bases to trimming and J lost 2 bases, with 9 bases between them. Per the germline V gene, CDR1 is LNHDA and CDR2 is SQIVND (reference sequence). CDR3 in amino acids: CATRIPGANVLTF. CDR3 in DNA: TGTGCCACTAGGATTCCTGGGGCCAACGTCCTGACTTTC.

The CDR3 nucleotides are TGTGCCAGCAGCTCGAGACCCTATTCACCCCTCCACTTT. Residues: CASSSRPYSPLHF. This chain links TRBV11-2 with TRBJ1-6; D unresolved. This CDR3 contains 13 residues. V was cut by 4 bases and J by 8 bases, with 9 bases left in between. Germline V gene data show CDR1 as SGHAT and CDR2 as FQNNGV.

The sample holds many counts of this clonotype. The chain links TRBV12-3 or TRBV12-4 to TRBJ2-3; 10 nucleotides line up with TRBD2. Trimming removed 5 bases from V and 6 bases from J; junction bases left unmatched: 5. The CDR3 covers 14 residues. The CDR3 DNA sequence: TGTGCCAGCAGTCCCATAGCGGGGGGCGATACGCAGTATTTT. This translates into CASSPIAGGDTQYF.